This T cell receptor (beta chain) emerged from a study of Ad26.COV2.S vaccination and SARS-CoV-2 variants. Study-wide context: Recipients of Ad26.COV2.S got it intramuscularly, once or twice 56 days apart.

As to treatment: 15 to 20 received Ad26.COV2.S at low or high dose, single or two shots; a few received placebo; per-sample allocation not given. The study sampled participants on day 63 after the first vaccine or placebo injection. With regard to this clone: Its antigen is as yet unknown.

Using immunoSEQ multiplex PCR, the repertoire was profiled, and TCRdb retains in-frame clones only, with some absent. The sample lists about half a million clones, about 89% seen once, with about 1.5% in the top ten. This CDR3 is built from 13 residues. The V gene lost 3 bases and the J gene lost 3 bases, with 9 bases spanning the gap. Study-level findings and limits: Relative to placebo recipients, vaccine recipients exhibited elevated spike-specific TCR breadth.

The V gene is TRBV12-3 or TRBV12-4, the J gene TRBJ2-7; D perhaps matches TRBD2 (5 bases). This TCR was recovered from a person aged 18-60 years who received the Ad26.COV2.S COVID-19 vaccine or a placebo. The source was peripheral blood, collected in a trial of Ad26.COV2.S vaccine versus placebo. CDR3 protein: CASSLRENYEQYF. As DNA, the CDR3 is TGTGCCAGCAGTTTGAGGGAGAACTACGAGCAGTACTTC.